This paragraph covers one T cell receptor (beta chain) sequence. Antigen specificity is unknown. This sample stems from a study of response to subunit inactivated influenza vaccine. TCRdb redid the calling of the RT-PCR reads with MiXCR, one entry per CDR3 protein. Of approximately 520,000 distinct CDR3 sequences in the sample, approximately 17% were seen once. Study outcomes and limitations: T cells newly recruited by each seasonal influenza vaccination are few, the authors suggested.

The origin of this receptor is a man aged 50-75 years who received an inactivated influenza vaccine. This specimen was CD4+ T cells sorted from PBMCs, taken less than 30 months after vaccination.

CDR3: CASSSPGTSRPSTQYF. CDR3 coding DNA: TGTGCCAGCAGTTCCCCAGGGACTAGTCGTCCTTCGACGCAGTATTTT. The chain carries TRBV28 and TRBJ2-3; 8 nucleotides agree with TRBD2. Germline trimming cut 4 bases from V and 9 bases from J; bases unmatched to any gene: 15. The CDR3 is 16 residues long. Germline CDR1 and CDR2: MDHEN and SYDVKM.